One and the same sample provided the 10 T cell receptor beta chains below, sequenced in a study of T cells after yellow fever vaccination. TCRdb called the 5' RACE reads again in MiXCR, with one record for every CDR3 protein. This sample has under 600,000 distinct CDR3 sequences, with around a fifth found just once. The sample was PBMCs, taken 21 days after the first yellow fever vaccination. Receptors originate from a young man who received the YFV17D yellow fever vaccine.

The V gene is TRBV6-2 or TRBV6-3, the J gene TRBJ2-7; D unclear. Germline V gene sequence: CDR1 MNHEY, CDR2 SVGEGT. The CDR3 contains 11 residues. Deletions cut 3 bases from V and 4 bases from J, with 4 bases between. CDR3 DNA sequence: TGTGCCAGCAGTTATAGGTACGAGCAGTACGTC. Translated, it gives CASSYRYEQYV.

The rearrangement joins TRBV12-5 to TRBJ2-7; D is perhaps TRBD2 (6 bases). This CDR3 region has 14 residues. Looked up from germline, CDR1 is LGHNT and CDR2 is FRNRAP. The ends were cut back, 5 bases at V and 1 base at J, with 12 bases in the middle. Written as DNA, the CDR3 is TGTGCTAGTGGTCCCCGGGGAGGATCCTACGAGCAGTACTTC. It encodes CASGPRGGSYEQYF.

The rearrangement links TRBV5-1 to TRBJ2-7; 7 bases line up with TRBD2. CDR1 and CDR2 from the germline V gene are SGHRS and YFSETQ. The CDR3 loop spans 13 amino acids. V shed 4 bases and J 4 bases; nucleotides not matched to a gene: 5. The CDR3 region is CASSVASGYEQYF. CDR3 sequence (DNA): TGCGCCAGCAGCGTCGCTAGCGGTTACGAGCAGTACTTC. Looking up the rest from reference TRBV5-1 and TRBJ2-7 gives the full variable domain: KAGVTQTPRYLIKTRGQQVTLSCSPISGHRSVSWYQQTPGQGLQFLFEYFSETQRNKGNFPGRFSGRQFSNSRSEMNVSTLELGDSALYLCASSVASGYEQYFGPGTRLTVT.

This clonotype was recorded a few times. The chain is built from TRBV28 and TRBJ2-1; 12 bases align to TRBD2. There are 15 residues in the CDR3. CDR1 and CDR2 (germline): MDHEN, SYDVKM. Germline trimming cut 6 bases from V and 9 bases from J; bases unmatched to any gene: 9. In nucleotides, the CDR3 is TGTGCCAGCAGCCTACCTAGCGGGGGGGCCAGTGAGCAGTTCTTC. It encodes CASSLPSGGASEQFF.

This clonotype was recorded a few times. The V and J genes are TRBV7-3 and TRBJ1-5, with D tentatively TRBD1 (5 bases). The germline CDR1 and CDR2 sequences are SGHTA and FQGTGA. The CDR3 contains 15 residues. Deletions cut 3 bases from V and 5 bases from J, with 14 bases between. In DNA, the CDR3 is TGTGCCAGCAGCTTGTCGGGGGACGGCTATCAGCCCCAGCATTTT. Its translation: CASSLSGDGYQPQHF.

Here the CDR3 DNA reads TGTGCCAGCAGCGTAGCGGAGACCCAGTACTTC. The encoded protein is CASSVAETQYF. The genes are TRBV9 and TRBJ2-5; no clear D gene. Germline V gene sequence: CDR1 SGDLS, CDR2 YYNGEE. This CDR3 is 11 amino acids long. V shed 0 bases and J shed 5 bases, with 2 bases lying between them.

The chain employs TRBV3-1 and TRBJ2-5, with a tentative D call TRBD2 (5 bases). CDR1 is LGHDT and CDR2 is YNNKEL in the germline V gene (reference sequence). The germline V and J ends were trimmed by 1 base and 1 base, with 10 bases remaining between them. This CDR3 spans 15 amino acids. Written as DNA, the CDR3 is TGTGCCAGCAGCCAAGTCGGACTGACCCAAGAGACCCAGTACTTC. Translating it yields CASSQVGLTQETQYF.

This clonotype has a handful of counts. The chain employs TRBV4-3 and TRBJ2-4; D might be TRBD1 (5 bases). V lost 0 bases and J 7 bases, leaving 19 bases between the germline ends. CDR1 is LGHNA and CDR2 is YSLEER in the germline V gene. The CDR3 runs to 17 residues. CDR3 coding DNA: TGCGCCAGCAGCCAAGATAGTACGGTGCAGGGAAGGAACATTCAGTACTTC. Protein: CASSQDSTVQGRNIQYF.

This clonotype was seen more than once but under ten times. This rearrangement joins TRBV13 to TRBJ2-5; D gene unclear. The germline V gene encodes CDR1 PRHDT and CDR2 FYEKMQ (reference sequence). V was shortened by 5 bases and J by 5 bases, with 12 bases between the two germline ends. CDR3 length: 13 amino acids. CDR3 nucleotides: TGTGCCAGCAGCGGGTCGCTGTTGGAGACCCAGTACTTC. Its protein is CASSGSLLETQYF.

The chain combines TRBV7-9 with TRBJ1-5, with TRBD1 matching over 7 bases. This CDR3 has 14 residues. Trimming removed 7 bases from V and 5 bases from J; junction bases left unmatched: 8. The V gene's germline CDR1 is SEHNR and CDR2 FQNEAQ (reference sequence). CDR3 DNA sequence: TGTGCCAGCAAAAGAGGAGGGGGCGATCAGCCCCAGCATTTT. This translates into CASKRGGGDQPQHF.